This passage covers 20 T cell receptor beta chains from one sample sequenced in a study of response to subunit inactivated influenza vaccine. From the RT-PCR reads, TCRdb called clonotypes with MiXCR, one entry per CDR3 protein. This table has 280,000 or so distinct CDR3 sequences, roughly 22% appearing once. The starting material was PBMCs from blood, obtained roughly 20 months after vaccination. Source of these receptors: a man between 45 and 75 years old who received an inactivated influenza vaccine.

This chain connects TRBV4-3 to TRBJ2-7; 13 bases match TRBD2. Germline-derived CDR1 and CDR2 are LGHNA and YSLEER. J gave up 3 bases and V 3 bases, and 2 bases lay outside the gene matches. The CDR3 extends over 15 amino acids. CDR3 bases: TGCGCCAGCAGCCAGGGACTAGCGGGGATCTACGAGCAGTACTTC. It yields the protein CASSQGLAGIYEQYF.

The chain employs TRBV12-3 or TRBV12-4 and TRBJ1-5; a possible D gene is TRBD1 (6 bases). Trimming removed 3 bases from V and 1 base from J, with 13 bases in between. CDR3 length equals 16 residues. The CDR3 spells CASSFSGVGSNQPQHF. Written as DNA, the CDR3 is TGTGCCAGCAGTTTTTCAGGGGTCGGAAGCAATCAGCCCCAGCATTTT.

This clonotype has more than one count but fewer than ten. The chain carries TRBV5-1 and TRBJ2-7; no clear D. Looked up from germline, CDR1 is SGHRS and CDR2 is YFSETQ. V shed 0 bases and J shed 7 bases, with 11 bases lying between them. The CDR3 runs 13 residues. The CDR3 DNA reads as TGCGCCAGCAGCTTGGCCCTGTGGGCTGAGCAGTACTTC. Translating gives CASSLALWAEQYF.

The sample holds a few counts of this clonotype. The CDR3 loop reads CASSLAGGQYNEQFF. The CDR3, as DNA: TGCGCCAGCAGCTTGGCCGGGGGACAGTACAATGAGCAGTTCTTC. The chain employs TRBV5-1 and TRBJ2-1; possibly TRBD1 for D (7 bases). Germline V gene data show CDR1 as SGHRS and CDR2 as YFSETQ. V was cut by 0 bases and J by 4 bases, with 11 bases left in between. The CDR3 has 15 amino acids.

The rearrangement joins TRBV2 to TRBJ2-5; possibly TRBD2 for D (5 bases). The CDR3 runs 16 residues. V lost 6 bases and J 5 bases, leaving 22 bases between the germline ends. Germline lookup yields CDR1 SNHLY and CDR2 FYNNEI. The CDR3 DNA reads TGTGCCAGCAGAGAATCCGGGAACCCACCCCGGGAGACCCAGTACTTC. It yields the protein CASRESGNPPRETQYF.

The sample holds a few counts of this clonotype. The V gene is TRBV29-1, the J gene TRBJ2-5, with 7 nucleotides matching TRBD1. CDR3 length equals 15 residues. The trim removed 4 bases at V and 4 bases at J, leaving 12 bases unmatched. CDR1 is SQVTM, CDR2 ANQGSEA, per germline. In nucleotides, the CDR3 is TGCAGCGTTGCAATACAGGGGAGTCGCGCAGAGACCCAGTACTTC. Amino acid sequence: CSVAIQGSRAETQYF.

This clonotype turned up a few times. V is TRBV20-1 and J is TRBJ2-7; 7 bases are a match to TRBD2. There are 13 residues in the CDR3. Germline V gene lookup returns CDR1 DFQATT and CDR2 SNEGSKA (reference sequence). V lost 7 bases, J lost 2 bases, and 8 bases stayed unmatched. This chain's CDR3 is CSVGGVGTYEQYF. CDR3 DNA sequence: TGCAGTGTGGGAGGGGTCGGAACCTACGAGCAGTACTTC.

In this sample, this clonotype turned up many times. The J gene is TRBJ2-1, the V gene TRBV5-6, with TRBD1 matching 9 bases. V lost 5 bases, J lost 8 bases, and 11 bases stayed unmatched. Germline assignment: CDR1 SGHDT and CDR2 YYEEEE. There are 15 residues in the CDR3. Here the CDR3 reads CASRRTGDYGDEQFF. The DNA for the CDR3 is TGTGCCAGCAGGCGGACAGGGGATTATGGTGATGAGCAGTTCTTC.

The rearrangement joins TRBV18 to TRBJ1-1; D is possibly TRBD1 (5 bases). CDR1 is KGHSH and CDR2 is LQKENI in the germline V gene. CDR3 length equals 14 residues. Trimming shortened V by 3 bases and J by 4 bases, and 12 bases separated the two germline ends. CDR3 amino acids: CASSPGQGITEAFF. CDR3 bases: TGTGCCAGCTCACCGGGGCAGGGAATCACTGAAGCTTTCTTT.

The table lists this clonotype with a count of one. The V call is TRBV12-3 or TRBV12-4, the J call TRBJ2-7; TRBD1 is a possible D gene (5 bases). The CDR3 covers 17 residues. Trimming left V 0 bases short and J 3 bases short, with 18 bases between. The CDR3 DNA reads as TGTGCCAGCAGTTTAGCGCTGGGGCAGCTCAATCTCTACGAGCAGTACTTC. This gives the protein CASSLALGQLNLYEQYF.

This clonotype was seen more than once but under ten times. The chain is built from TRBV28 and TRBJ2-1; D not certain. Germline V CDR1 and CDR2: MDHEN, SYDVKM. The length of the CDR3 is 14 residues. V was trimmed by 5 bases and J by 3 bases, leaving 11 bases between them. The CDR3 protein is CASSQARFYNEQFF. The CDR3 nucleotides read TGTGCCAGCAGTCAGGCCAGGTTCTACAATGAGCAGTTCTTC.

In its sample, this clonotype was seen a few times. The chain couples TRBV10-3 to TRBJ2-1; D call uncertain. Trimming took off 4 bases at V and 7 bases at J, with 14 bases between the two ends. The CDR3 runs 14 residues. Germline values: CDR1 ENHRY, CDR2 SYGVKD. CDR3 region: CAISAQNSRNEQFF. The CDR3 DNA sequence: TGTGCCATCAGTGCACAGAATTCAAGGAATGAGCAGTTCTTC.

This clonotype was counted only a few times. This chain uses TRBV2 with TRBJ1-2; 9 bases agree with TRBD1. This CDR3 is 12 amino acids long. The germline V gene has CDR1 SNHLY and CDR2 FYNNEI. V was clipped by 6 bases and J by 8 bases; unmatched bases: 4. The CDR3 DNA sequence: TGTGCCAGCAGCGGGACAGGGAGAGGCTACACCTTC. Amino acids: CASSGTGRGYTF.

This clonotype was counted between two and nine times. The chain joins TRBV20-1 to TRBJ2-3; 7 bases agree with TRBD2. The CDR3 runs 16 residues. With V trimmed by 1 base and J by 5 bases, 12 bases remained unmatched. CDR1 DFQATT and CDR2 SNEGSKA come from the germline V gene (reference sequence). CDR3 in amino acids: CSARVVREGRGDTQYF. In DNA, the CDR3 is TGCAGTGCTAGAGTGGTGAGGGAGGGCCGGGGAGATACGCAGTATTTT.

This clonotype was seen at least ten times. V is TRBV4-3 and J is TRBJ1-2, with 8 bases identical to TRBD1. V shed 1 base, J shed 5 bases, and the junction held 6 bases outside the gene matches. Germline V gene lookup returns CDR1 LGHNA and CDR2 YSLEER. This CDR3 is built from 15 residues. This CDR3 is CASSQVDRGGYGYTF. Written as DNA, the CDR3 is TGCGCCAGCAGCCAAGTCGACAGGGGAGGGTATGGCTACACCTTC.

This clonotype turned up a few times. For the CDR3, the DNA is TGTGCCAGCAGCGGGGGTGGCAGCAACTACGAGCAGTACTTC. Amino acids: CASSGGGSNYEQYF. The V and J genes are TRBV5-4 and TRBJ2-7, with D possibly being TRBD1 or TRBD2 (5 bases each). Deletions cut 4 bases from V and 3 bases from J, with 14 bases between. This CDR3 spans 14 amino acids. Germline values: CDR1 SGHNT, CDR2 YYREEE (reference sequence). The whole variable domain, remainder taken from reference TRBV5-4 and TRBJ2-7, is ETGVTQSPTHLIKTRGQQVTLRCSSQSGHNTVSWYQQALGQGPQFIFQYYREEENGRGNFPPRFSGLQFPNYSSELNVNALELDDSALYLCASSGGGSNYEQYFGPGTRLTVT.

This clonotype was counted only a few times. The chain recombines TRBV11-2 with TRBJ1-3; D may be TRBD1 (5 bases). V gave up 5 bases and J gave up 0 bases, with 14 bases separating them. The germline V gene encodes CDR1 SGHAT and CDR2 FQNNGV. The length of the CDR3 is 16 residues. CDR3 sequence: CASSPSGLNSGNTIYF. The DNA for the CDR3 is TGTGCCAGCAGCCCCTCGGGACTTAACTCTGGAAACACCATATATTTT.

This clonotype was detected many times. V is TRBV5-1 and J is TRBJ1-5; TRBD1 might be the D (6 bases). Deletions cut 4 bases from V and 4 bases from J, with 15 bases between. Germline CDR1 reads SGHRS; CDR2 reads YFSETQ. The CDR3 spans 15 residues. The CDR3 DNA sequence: TGCGCCAGCAGCGCGGGACCTCAGGGGAATCAGCCCCAGCATTTT. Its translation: CASSAGPQGNQPQHF.

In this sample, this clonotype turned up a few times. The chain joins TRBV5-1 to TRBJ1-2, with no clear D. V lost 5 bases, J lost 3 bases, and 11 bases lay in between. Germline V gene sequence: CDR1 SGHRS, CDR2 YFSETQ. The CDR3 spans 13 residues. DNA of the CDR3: TGCGCCAGCAGATTAACAGTGGACTATGGCTACACCTTC. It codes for CASRLTVDYGYTF.

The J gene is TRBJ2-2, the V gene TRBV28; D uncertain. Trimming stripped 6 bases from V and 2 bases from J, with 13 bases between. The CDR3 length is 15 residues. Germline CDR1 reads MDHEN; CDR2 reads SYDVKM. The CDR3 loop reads CASRVLRINTGELFF. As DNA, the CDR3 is TGTGCCAGCAGGGTTCTGCGGATCAACACCGGGGAGCTGTTTTTT.